Shown below are 29 T cell receptor beta chains from a single sample sequenced in a study of cytomegalovirus exposure and HLA in healthy donors. 13 Jbeta primers and 60 Vbeta primers were used for the PCR. Some clones are missing from TCRdb's copy, which holds only in-frame ones; the method was immunoSEQ multiplex PCR. The data contain around 130,000 clones, 60% to 85% of them singletons. The material sequenced was PBMCs. These receptors all come from a woman aged 18-29 years in good health and CMV-seronegative.

The chain joins TRBV19 to TRBJ2-1, with 8 bases fitting TRBD2. CDR1 LNHDA and CDR2 SQIVND come from the germline V gene (reference sequence). The V gene end was trimmed by 1 base and the J gene end by 2 bases; junction bases not matched to a gene: 1. The CDR3 runs to 15 residues. CDR3 in amino acids: CASSIASGPYNEQFF. Written as DNA, the CDR3 is TGTGCCAGTAGTATAGCTAGCGGGCCCTACAATGAGCAGTTCTTC.

The chain uses TRBV5-8 and TRBJ1-1; 8 positions match TRBD1. In germline, CDR1 is SGHTS, CDR2 YDEGEE. V lost 4 bases to trimming and J lost 5 bases; unmatched junction nucleotides: 7. The CDR3 loop spans 14 amino acids. The CDR3 region has the DNA TGTGCCAGCAGCATAGGACAGGGCTGGACTGAAGCTTTCTTT. This translates into CASSIGQGWTEAFF.

The chain has TRBV15 and TRBJ2-4; D possibly corresponds to TRBD1 (5 bases). CDR1 is LNHNV and CDR2 is YYDKDF in the germline V gene (reference sequence). Trimming removed 9 bases from V and 0 bases from J, with 9 bases in between. This CDR3 spans 13 amino acids. The CDR3 sequence is CATTGSAKNIQYF. DNA for the CDR3: TGTGCCACTACAGGATCAGCCAAAAACATTCAGTACTTC. Together with reference TRBV15 and TRBJ2-4, the CDR3 gives the full variable domain: DAMVIQNPRYQVTQFGKPVTLSCSQTLNHNVMYWYQQKSSQAPKLLFHYYDKDFNNEADTPDNFQSRRPNTSFCFLDIRSPGLGDTAMYLCATTGSAKNIQYFGAGTRLSVL.

The chain employs TRBV5-1 and TRBJ2-7, with 7 positions matching TRBD1. J lost 4 bases, V lost 3 bases, and 7 bases had no gene match. CDR3 length: 14 amino acids. Germline CDR1 SGHRS, CDR2 YFSETQ. CDR3 nucleotides: TGCGCCAGCAGCTATGGACAGGAACTATACGAGCAGTACTTC. Residues: CASSYGQELYEQYF.

CDR3 residues: CASSLVAGNEQYF. DNA of the CDR3: TGCGCCAGCAGCTTGGTAGCGGGGAACGAGCAGTACTTC. The genes are TRBV5-1 and TRBJ2-7; 8 positions match TRBD2. V lost 0 bases and J lost 5; bases outside the gene matches: 1. Germline V gene lookup returns CDR1 SGHRS and CDR2 YFSETQ. The CDR3 has 13 residues.

This chain links TRBV7-8 with TRBJ2-1, with 10 bases matching TRBD1. After removal of 2 bases from V and 7 bases from J, the junction contained 5 bases not matched to a gene. Germline V gene lookup returns CDR1 SGHVS and CDR2 FQNEAQ. The CDR3 spans 15 residues. This CDR3 is CASSLRDRGRNEQFF. CDR3 nucleotides: TGTGCCAGCAGCTTAAGGGACAGGGGTCGGAATGAGCAGTTCTTC.

V usage is TRBV7-2 and J usage is TRBJ2-7, with a tentative D call TRBD2 (5 bases). Germline V lookup: CDR1 SGHTA, CDR2 FQGNSA. This CDR3 spans 15 amino acids. The ends were cut back, 1 base at V and 2 bases at J, with 12 bases in the middle. The CDR3 region has the DNA TGTGCCAGCAGCTTAGGGGCTAGCCCCACCTACGAGCAGTACTTC. Its protein product is CASSLGASPTYEQYF.

The chain has TRBV29-1 and TRBJ1-2; 10 nucleotides agree with TRBD1. Germline-derived CDR1 and CDR2 are SQVTM and ANQGSEA. The CDR3 is 14 residues long. Trimming took 4 bases from V and 5 from J; bases not matched to a gene: 7. The CDR3 DNA sequence: TGCAGCGTTGGAGGGACAGGGGATCAGTATGGCTACACCTTC. Translation gives CSVGGTGDQYGYTF.

This clone was picked up a small number of times. The chain couples TRBV25-1 to TRBJ2-7; 7 nucleotides line up with TRBD2. The trim removed 2 bases at V and 3 bases at J, leaving 4 bases unmatched. The CDR3 is 14 residues long. Looked up from germline, CDR1 is MGHDK and CDR2 is SYGVNS. The CDR3 DNA reads as TGTGCCAGCAGTGAAGGGGGGGAGAGCTACGAGCAGTACTTC. It translates to CASSEGGESYEQYF.

This clone was picked up a small number of times. V gene TRBV27 combines with J gene TRBJ1-2; tentatively, D is TRBD1 (5 bases). The CDR3 consists of 14 residues. V was shortened by 8 bases and J by 6 bases, with 19 bases between the two germline ends. Germline CDR1 and CDR2: MNHEY and SMNVEV (reference sequence). CDR3 protein: CASAGKAAGNGYTF. CDR3 sequence (DNA): TGTGCCAGCGCGGGGAAGGCTGCAGGGAATGGCTACACCTTC.

The chain uses TRBV7-7 and TRBJ2-5; D possibly corresponds to TRBD2 (5 bases). Germline lookup yields CDR1 SSHAT and CDR2 FNYEAQ (reference sequence). V was cut by 5 bases and J by 1 base, with 8 bases left in between. The CDR3 has 13 residues. CDR3 sequence reads: CASSPGLQETQYF. CDR3 coding DNA: TGTGCCAGCAGCCCTGGACTCCAAGAGACCCAGTACTTC.

The rearrangement uses TRBV5-4 and TRBJ2-5, with a weak D call TRBD2 (7 bases). Trimming took 5 bases from V and 5 from J, leaving 16 bases between them. CDR1 is SGHNT, CDR2 YYREEE, per germline (reference sequence). The CDR3 is 14 amino acids. The DNA of the CDR3 is TGTGCCAGCAGTCTCGACCGGGGGGCTGAGACCCAGTACTTC. Translated: CASSLDRGAETQYF. The variable domain in full, with the rest retrieved from reference TRBV5-4 and TRBJ2-5, is ETGVTQSPTHLIKTRGQQVTLRCSSQSGHNTVSWYQQALGQGPQFIFQYYREEENGRGNFPPRFSGLQFPNYSSELNVNALELDDSALYLCASSLDRGAETQYFGPGTRLLVL.

The chain employs TRBV15 and TRBJ2-7; D is unclear. Germline lookup yields CDR1 LNHNV and CDR2 YYDKDF (reference sequence). The CDR3 runs to 15 residues. Trimming cost V 1 base and J 0 bases, with 10 bases left between them. The DNA of the CDR3 is TGTGCCACCAGCAGAGCAGGCAGCCCCTCCTACGAGCAGTACTTC. This sequence encodes CATSRAGSPSYEQYF.

The chain links TRBV30 to TRBJ2-2; D is possibly TRBD1 (5 bases). Trimming left V 0 bases short and J 6 bases short, with 14 bases between. The CDR3 has 15 residues. CDR1 and CDR2 (germline): GTSNPN, SVGIG (reference sequence). CDR3 in DNA: TGTGCCTGGAGTGTTCTAGGGGCGCTTGCCGGGGAGCTGTTTTTT. This sequence encodes CAWSVLGALAGELFF.

The chain uses TRBV29-1 and TRBJ2-5; 8 nucleotides match TRBD1. The germline V gene encodes CDR1 SQVTM and CDR2 ANQGSEA. Germline trimming cut 4 bases from V and 4 bases from J; bases unmatched to any gene: 8. The CDR3 extends over 14 amino acids. For the CDR3, the DNA is TGCAGCGTTGGGTCAGGGGGCCTATTAGAGACCCAGTACTTC. It encodes CSVGSGGLLETQYF.

The chain recombines TRBV30 with TRBJ2-7; 7 nucleotides align to TRBD1. Germline CDR1 reads GTSNPN; CDR2 reads SVGIG (reference sequence). This CDR3 is 14 amino acids long. Trimming removed 1 base from V and 0 bases from J; junction bases left unmatched: 3. The CDR3 coding sequence is TGTGCCTGGAGTGCGGGACAGAGCTCCTACGAGCAGTACTTC. Translation: CAWSAGQSSYEQYF.

The V and J genes are TRBV10-1 and TRBJ2-3; 8 bases map to TRBD2. In germline, CDR1 is WNHNN, CDR2 SYGVQD (reference sequence). Trimming at V came to 5 bases and at J to 2 bases, leaving 3 bases not matched to a gene. CDR3 length: 14 residues. The CDR3 bases are TGCGCCAGCAGTAAAGCGGGAGTCACAGATACGCAGTATTTT. It yields the protein CASSKAGVTDTQYF.

V is TRBV9 and J is TRBJ2-3, with 8 bases that match TRBD1. J lost 2 bases, V lost 4 bases, and 3 bases had no gene match. The CDR3 is 14 amino acids. Germline V CDR1 and CDR2: SGDLS, YYNGEE. The CDR3 reads CASSRTGYTDTQYF. In DNA, the CDR3 is TGTGCCAGCAGCCGGACAGGGTACACAGATACGCAGTATTTT.

J is TRBJ1-4 and V is TRBV9; tentatively, D is TRBD1 (5 bases). Between the trimmed V and J ends, which lost 1 base and 8 bases, there was a span of 15 bases. This CDR3 is built from 15 residues. Germline CDR1 and CDR2: SGDLS and YYNGEE. The CDR3 sequence: CASSVSKGAGEKLFF. The CDR3 DNA reads as TGTGCCAGCAGCGTATCCAAAGGGGCCGGGGAAAAACTGTTTTTT.

The chain links TRBV6-5 to TRBJ1-5; D remains ambiguous. V lost 0 bases to trimming and J lost 1 base, with 10 bases between them. In germline, CDR1 is MNHEY, CDR2 SVGAGI. The length of the CDR3 is 16 residues. The CDR3 loop reads CASSYSMSESNQPQHF. CDR3 DNA: TGTGCCAGCAGTTACTCGATGTCTGAGAGCAATCAGCCCCAGCATTTT.

The rearrangement joins TRBV7-9 to TRBJ2-2; 8 nucleotides agree with TRBD1. The CDR3 spans 16 residues. Germline loops: CDR1 SEHNR, CDR2 FQNEAQ (reference sequence). Losses at the gene ends were 3 bases for V and 5 bases for J; bases not matched to a gene: 8. The CDR3 sequence is CASSFGLGQGTGELFF. CDR3 in DNA: TGTGCCAGCAGCTTCGGGCTCGGACAGGGAACCGGGGAGCTGTTTTTT.

V is TRBV6-1 and J is TRBJ1-5; TRBD1 aligns across 7 bases. The CDR3 has 14 amino acids. The V segment lost 10 bases and the J segment 3 bases; nucleotides outside the gene matches: 9. Germline loops: CDR1 MNHNS, CDR2 SASEGT. The CDR3 protein is CATGTAVPNQPQHF. DNA for the CDR3: TGTGCCACCGGGACAGCGGTCCCCAATCAGCCCCAGCATTTT.

This chain joins TRBV19 and TRBJ1-1, with 7 positions matching TRBD1. Per the germline V gene, CDR1 is LNHDA and CDR2 is SQIVND (reference sequence). Trimming at V came to 4 bases and at J to 0 bases, leaving 5 bases not matched to a gene. The CDR3 is made up of 15 amino acids. CDR3 nucleotide sequence: TGTGCCAGTAGTAAACAGGGGAACATGAACACTGAAGCTTTCTTT. Translating it yields CASSKQGNMNTEAFF.

The chain combines TRBV25-1 with TRBJ1-1; D is unresolved. Between the trimmed V and J ends, which lost 1 base and 1 base, there was a span of 10 bases. Germline CDR1 and CDR2: MGHDK and SYGVNS. This CDR3 spans 15 amino acids. This chain's CDR3 is CASSEFGRKNTEAFF. The CDR3 nucleotides are TGTGCCAGCAGTGAATTCGGCAGGAAGAACACTGAAGCTTTCTTT.

This chain joins TRBV12-5 and TRBJ1-5; TRBD1 matches 9 bases. Per the germline V gene, CDR1 is LGHNT and CDR2 is FRNRAP. The CDR3 sequence is 15 residues long. V gave up 6 bases and J gave up 0 bases; unmatched junction bases: 3. CDR3 region: CASGGGQGSNQPQHF. As DNA, the CDR3 is TGTGCTAGTGGAGGGGGACAGGGTAGCAATCAGCCCCAGCATTTT.

The chain has TRBV7-9 and TRBJ1-2; D is unclear. Germline loops: CDR1 SEHNR, CDR2 FQNEAQ (reference sequence). The CDR3 covers 14 residues. V was cut by 1 base and J by 0 bases, with 6 bases left in between. The CDR3 loop reads CASSLGPANYGYTF. CDR3 in DNA: TGTGCCAGCAGCTTAGGGCCAGCTAACTATGGCTACACCTTC.

The chain combines TRBV9 with TRBJ1-3; 8 bases are shared with TRBD1. CDR3 length: 18 residues. CDR1 and CDR2 (germline): SGDLS, YYNGEE. J lost 0 bases, V lost 1 base, and 9 bases had no gene match. As DNA, the CDR3 is TGTGCCAGCAGCGTAACAGGGGGGGACCTCTTCTCTGGAAACACCATATATTTT. The encoded protein is CASSVTGGDLFSGNTIYF.

CDR3 nucleotides: TGTGCCAGCAGCGTTAGCAGCACAGATACGCAGTATTTT. As protein: CASSVSSTDTQYF. The rearrangement uses TRBV9 and TRBJ2-3; D not resolved. From germline, CDR1 is SGDLS and CDR2 YYNGEE. V lost 2 bases, J lost 0 bases, and 4 bases lay in between. The CDR3 runs to 13 residues.

This clone was seen only a few times. The gene calls are TRBV6-1 and TRBJ2-2, with a weak D call TRBD1 (5 bases). This CDR3 is 14 amino acids long. From germline, CDR1 is MNHNS and CDR2 SASEGT. V was trimmed by 3 bases and J by 2 bases, leaving 7 bases between them. As DNA, the CDR3 is TGTGCCAGCAGTGAGACAGCTAACACCGGGGAGCTGTTTTTT. This sequence encodes CASSETANTGELFF.